A selection of T cell receptor beta chains follows, all from one sample in a study of blood T cells in healthy people across ages. TCRdb passed the 5' RACE reads through MiXCR, listing each CDR3 protein once. This table has 1.5 million to 2 million distinct CDR3 sequences, roughly a third appearing once. The source material was blood. The receptors stem from a woman aged 25 to 39 in good health. Each CDR3 is given with its conserved first and last residue. A D gene is named only where the DNA matches it firmly. Not every row has a clone size; where given, it reads once, few, many or a size class.

V gene	clone size	J gene	D gene	CDR3 DNA	CDR3 protein
TRBV5-1	-	TRBJ2-7	TRBD2	TGCGCCAGCAGCCGCAGGACTAGCGGGGAGCAGTACTTC	CASSRRTSGEQYF
TRBV20-1	few	TRBJ2-5	TRBD1	TGCAGTGCTACTTGGACAGGGGCGATACAAGAGACCCAGTACTTC	CSATWTGAIQETQYF
TRBV5-1	few	TRBJ2-5	TRBD1	TGCGCCAGCAGCATTGGGACAGGGATGAAGACCCAGTACTTC	CASSIGTGMKTQYF
TRBV4-2	few	TRBJ1-5	-	TGTGCCAGCAGCCAAAGACAGTTTAGCAATCAGCCCCAGCATTTT	CASSQRQFSNQPQHF
TRBV9	-	TRBJ2-7	-	TGTGCCAGCAGCTCGGACTCTCCTCGGGGCGAGCAGTACTTC	CASSSDSPRGEQYF
TRBV12-3/TRBV12-4	few	TRBJ2-5	-	TGTGCCAGCAGCCGAAACATCGGGGAGCAGTACTTC	CASSRNIGEQYF
TRBV4-1	many	TRBJ2-5	TRBD2	TGCGCCAGCAGTACGACTAGTTCGGGAGGGGAGACCCAGTACTTC	CASSTTSSGGETQYF
TRBV11-2	-	TRBJ2-2	-	TGTGCCAGCAACTTGTACCCCAGACGGACGACGAACACCGGGGAGCTGTTTTTT	CASNLYPRRTTNTGELFF
TRBV4-1	-	TRBJ1-2	-	TGCGCCAGCAGCCAAGATGCGTACAATAACTATGGCTACACCTTC	CASSQDAYNNYGYTF
TRBV28	few	TRBJ2-5	-	TGTGCCGGGGGGTCCCAAGAGACCCAGTACTTC	CAGGSQETQYF
TRBV20-1	few	TRBJ1-5	TRBD1	TGCAGTGCTAGATCTTTCCGGCAGGGGGCCGGGCAGGCCCAGCATTTT	CSARSFRQGAGQAQHF
TRBV20-1	few	TRBJ2-5	-	TGCAGTGCTAGAGATGACGACGGGTATTTGGAGACCCAGTACTTC	CSARDDDGYLETQYF
TRBV5-1	few	TRBJ2-3	TRBD2	TGCGCCAGCAGCATACCAGCGGGAGTGACAGATACGCAGTATTTT	CASSIPAGVTDTQYF
TRBV4-1	few	TRBJ1-6	-	TGCGCCAGCAGCCAAGACCAAGGGACGGATTCACCCCTCCACTTT	CASSQDQGTDSPLHF
TRBV15	-	TRBJ2-7	-	TGTGCCACCAGCAGAGATCGCCGACAGACCACCTACGAGCAGTACTTC	CATSRDRRQTTYEQYF
TRBV7-8	few	TRBJ1-2	-	TGTGCCGCTCTCCATGGGAGTTCTGGCTACACCTTC	CAALHGSSGYTF
TRBV5-4	-	TRBJ1-2	-	TGTGCCAGCAGCTTGGGGTTGGGCCAGGACATCAATGGCTACACCTTC	CASSLGLGQDINGYTF
TRBV27	-	TRBJ2-1	-	TGTGCCAGCAATTTCGAGGGGGTCCGGTACAATGAGCAGTTCTTC	CASNFEGVRYNEQFF
TRBV3-1	-	TRBJ2-3	TRBD2	TGTGCCAGCAGCCAAGTTTGGGCTAGCGGGGGCACAGATACGCAGTATTTT	CASSQVWASGGTDTQYF
TRBV5-1	-	TRBJ1-2	-	TGCGCCAGCAGCTCCCCAGGAGGTGAAGGCTACACCTTC	CASSSPGGEGYTF
TRBV10-3	few	TRBJ2-5	-	TGTGCGATCTTTAGTGGGTCCGGCGAGACCCAGTACTTC	CAIFSGSGETQYF
TRBV5-6	once	TRBJ2-5	TRBD2	TGTGCCAGCAGCATCCGACTAGCGGCACAAGAGACCCAGTACTTC	CASSIRLAAQETQYF
TRBV20-1	-	TRBJ2-7	TRBD2	TGCAGTGCTAGAGGACGTGGGTCAGCGGGAGACGAGCAGTACTTC	CSARGRGSAGDEQYF
TRBV4-1	few	TRBJ1-2	TRBD1	TGCGCCAGCAGCCACCAGGCCAGGGGGCGTTTAGGAGGCTACACCTTC	CASSHQARGRLGGYTF
TRBV12-3/TRBV12-4	-	TRBJ1-2	-	TGTGCCAGCAGAAAACAGGGTCTGGGCTATGGCTACACCTTC	CASRKQGLGYGYTF
TRBV7-6	once	TRBJ2-7	TRBD2	TGTGCCAGCAGCTTAGATCCCCCGACTAGCGGGGGAACAATGCAGTACTTC	CASSLDPPTSGGTMQYF
TRBV10-3	-	TRBJ1-1	TRBD1	TGTGCCATCAGTACGGACAGGGGGTGGACTGAAGCTTTCTTT	CAISTDRGWTEAFF
TRBV7-9	-	TRBJ2-3	-	TGTGCCAGCAGTTCTCCGCCAGAGAGCACAGATACGCAGTATTTT	CASSSPPESTDTQYF
TRBV5-1	-	TRBJ2-7	TRBD2	TGCGCCAGCAGCTTCTTTGCGGGAGGAGCATCGGATGAGCAGTACTTC	CASSFFAGGASDEQYF
TRBV28	-	TRBJ2-7	-	TGTGCCAGCAGTCTGCCACAGGGTTACTACGAGCAGTACTTC	CASSLPQGYYEQYF
TRBV12-3/TRBV12-4	many	TRBJ1-2	TRBD1	TGTGCCAGCAGCTTACAGGGGGCGTATGGCTACACCTTC	CASSLQGAYGYTF
TRBV4-1	many	TRBJ2-1	-	TGCGCCAGCAGCCAATCAGGTGGTAATGAGCAGTTCTTC	CASSQSGGNEQFF
TRBV4-1	-	TRBJ2-1	TRBD2	TGCGCCAGCAGCCAACTAGCGGGAGATTTTAATGAGCAGTTCTTC	CASSQLAGDFNEQFF
TRBV4-1	many	TRBJ2-7	-	TGCGCCAGCAGCCAAGCAGTGGGCTACGAGCAGTACTTC	CASSQAVGYEQYF
TRBV2	-	TRBJ1-1	-	TGTGCCAGCTCGAAGAAGGGGACGGTAGGGAACACTGAAGCTTTCTTT	CASSKKGTVGNTEAFF
TRBV10-3	few	TRBJ2-3	-	TGTGCCATCAGTGAGGACAGTTCTAGCACAGATACGCAGTATTTT	CAISEDSSSTDTQYF
TRBV20-1	-	TRBJ2-3	-	TGCAGTGCTCACTTTGGCACACCTCGAGGTGGTACGCAGTATTTT	CSAHFGTPRGGTQYF
TRBV21-1	-	TRBJ1-2	-	TGTGCCAGGAGCAAAAGTTGTTATTGGGACAGATATGGCTACACCTTC	CARSKSCYWDRYGYTF
TRBV4-2	-	TRBJ2-1	-	TGTACCAGCAGCCAAGAAGTTGGGGGATGGAATGAGCAGTTCTTC	CTSSQEVGGWNEQFF
TRBV25-1	few	TRBJ2-7	-	TGTGCCAGCAGTGAATCCTTGACCGACTACGAGCAGTACTTC	CASSESLTDYEQYF
TRBV5-1	-	TRBJ1-2	-	TGCGCCAGCAGCTTGGAGCCCGGGACGGCCTATGGCTACACCTTC	CASSLEPGTAYGYTF
TRBV4-1	-	TRBJ1-2	-	TGCGCCAGCACCGAAACGGGCCAACAGGGCTTCTATGGCTACACCTTC	CASTETGQQGFYGYTF
TRBV15	-	TRBJ1-1	-	TGTGCCACCAGCCATAACAAGCAGGCTGTTGTTGCTTTCTTT	CATSHNKQAVVAFF
TRBV20-1	-	TRBJ1-2	TRBD1	TGCAGTGCTAGACCTATGACAGGGGGTGGCTACACCTTC	CSARPMTGGGYTF
TRBV12-3/TRBV12-4	few	TRBJ2-5	-	TGTGCCAGCAGTTTAGAAGTGAGCGGTTCCGCTCAAGAGACCCAGTACTTC	CASSLEVSGSAQETQYF
TRBV9	few	TRBJ2-7	TRBD2	TGTGCCAGTAGCGTAGAAGGTAGCGGGACCTACGAGCAGTACTTC	CASSVEGSGTYEQYF
TRBV27	-	TRBJ1-2	-	TGTGCCAGCAGTTTATCGGCCGGGTCCTATGGCTACACCTTC	CASSLSAGSYGYTF
TRBV6-1	few	TRBJ2-2	-	TGTGCCAGCAGGAAACCGACAGTTTACACCGGGGAGCTGTTTTTT	CASRKPTVYTGELFF